The clone carrying this T cell receptor (beta chain) was seen many times. Antigen unknown. TCRdb redid the calling of the reads with MiXCR, one entry per CDR3 protein. The sample shows fewer than 300,000 distinct CDR3 sequences, roughly 25% of them seen only once. This sample was included in a study of T cell repertoires in cytomegalovirus infection. Study as a whole: Public TCR beta signatures were indicative of both CMV infection and a matching HLA type. Overall study results and limits: Dominant in the ex vivo response were TCR beta clonotypes restricted by HLA-C and specific for CMV.

With V trimmed by 5 bases and J by 3 bases, 2 bases remained unmatched. CDR1 is SGHVS and CDR2 is FNYEAQ in the germline V gene. This CDR3 region has 15 residues. The TCR originated in a human donor in good health (CMV status not recorded). Some clones in this sample may be carry-over from other donors' samples. The specimen sequenced was PBMCs. The rearrangement uses TRBV7-6 and TRBJ2-7; 15 positions match TRBD2. For the CDR3, the DNA is TGTGCCAGCAGCGGACTAGCGGGGGGGGACTACGAGCAGTACTTC. Its protein is CASSGLAGGDYEQYF.